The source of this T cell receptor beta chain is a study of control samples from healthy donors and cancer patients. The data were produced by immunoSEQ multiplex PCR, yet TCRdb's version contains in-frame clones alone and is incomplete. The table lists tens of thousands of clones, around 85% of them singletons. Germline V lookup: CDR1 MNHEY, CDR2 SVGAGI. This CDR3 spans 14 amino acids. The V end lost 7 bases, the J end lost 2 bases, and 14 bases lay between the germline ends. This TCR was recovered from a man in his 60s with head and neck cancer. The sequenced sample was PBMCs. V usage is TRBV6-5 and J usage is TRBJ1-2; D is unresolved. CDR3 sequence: CASTPDRSNYGYTF. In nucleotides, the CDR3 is TGTGCCAGCACCCCCGACCGTAGCAACTATGGCTACACCTTC.